The clone carrying this T cell receptor beta chain was recorded a few times. The antigen is undetermined. V was trimmed by 5 bases and J by 3 bases, leaving 12 bases between them. From germline, CDR1 is SGHKS and CDR2 YYEKEE (reference sequence). The CDR3 runs to 13 residues. The data were obtained in a study of blood T cells in healthy people across ages. Using a J-beta primer mix together with a sample-barcoded 5' primer, a second PCR was run for roughly 7 to 11 cycles. Every cDNA molecule carried a tag from a template-switch adaptor bearing 12 random nucleotides. TCRdb redid the calling of the 5' RACE reads with MiXCR, one entry per CDR3 protein. The sample carries roughly 1,000,000 distinct CDR3 sequences, 25% recorded once. Study results and limitations: PBMCs went unsorted, and a conclusive naive versus antigen-experienced comparison was therefore prevented.

The sample was also linked to a second study, of T cells of mothers and their children.

This TCR derives from a girl aged 2 to 9 in good health. The chain uses TRBV5-5 and TRBJ2-7; weak D call: TRBD2 (6 bases). Sequencing input: blood. This chain's CDR3 is CASRFGLFYEQYF. The CDR3 DNA sequence: TGTGCCAGCAGGTTTGGACTATTCTACGAGCAGTACTTC.